This passage covers 4 T cell receptor beta chains from one sample sequenced in a study of blood T cell repertoires in COVID-19. Measured with immunoSEQ multiplex PCR; TCRdb has only the in-frame clones, and not every one. The profile covers 250,000 to 350,000 clones, with around 85% appearing a single time and less than 4.5% taken by the ten largest. Sequencing used peripheral blood. These receptors were obtained from a woman between 45 and 65 years old with active or convalescent COVID-19.

This clone was detected only a few times. The chain employs TRBV19 and TRBJ2-7, with D possibly TRBD1 on 6 matching bases. The CDR3 is made up of 15 amino acids. Germline V gene sequence: CDR1 LNHDA, CDR2 SQIVND (reference sequence). Trimming cost V 5 bases and J 5 bases, with 19 bases left between them. The CDR3 loop is CASSPRDMERNEQYF. CDR3 DNA sequence: TGTGCCAGTAGTCCCCGGGACATGGAAAGGAACGAGCAGTACTTC.

This chain uses TRBV6-5 with TRBJ1-4, with a weak D call TRBD1 (6 bases). This CDR3 comprises 12 residues. The V and J ends lost 5 bases and 8 bases respectively, with 9 bases between them. Germline V gives CDR1 MNHEY, CDR2 SVGAGI. CDR3 residues: CASSKQGEKLFF. The CDR3, as DNA: TGTGCCAGCAGTAAACAGGGAGAAAAACTGTTTTTT.

This sequence joins TRBV29-1 and TRBJ1-2, with D unclear. Germline-derived CDR1 and CDR2 are SQVTM and ANQGSEA. The CDR3 loop spans 14 amino acids. Trimming cost V 3 bases and J 2 bases, with 13 bases left between them. CDR3 DNA: TGCAGCGTTGATCACGGACTTCTAAACTATGGCTACACCTTC. It yields the protein CSVDHGLLNYGYTF.

The chain employs TRBV2 and TRBJ1-1; the D gene is possibly TRBD1 (6 bases). The V gene lost 5 bases and the J gene lost 1 base, with 11 bases spanning the gap. The CDR3 has 14 amino acids. CDR1 SNHLY and CDR2 FYNNEI come from the germline V gene. The chain's CDR3 is CASSYRDGNTEAFF. The CDR3 DNA is TGTGCCAGCAGTTACAGGGACGGGAACACTGAAGCTTTCTTT.